Reported below is one T cell receptor (beta chain). The antigen it binds to is not known. Base qualities are not recorded, but no much larger clone differs from it by a single base. This record belongs to a study of blood T cells in healthy people across ages (dated by TCRdb to between 2014 and 2016). About the full investigation: In model experiments, roughly one uniquely barcoded TCR beta cDNA molecule per two T cells was captured by template switching. The study measured age-related changes in TCR beta repertoire diversity using deep sequencing normalized with unique cDNA molecular identifiers. Four age groups were formed from the donors: young (average 16 years), middle-aged (approximately 40), aged (under 70) and long-lived (approximately 78). Two additional independent replicas of 1 million unique cDNA reads from the same blood draw were analyzed for two donors (one aged 18 to 30 and one aged 80 or older). To avoid experimental bias, donors of different ages were spread randomly across the sequencing lanes. What the authors observed across the whole study: Observed TCR beta diversity correlated strongly with the percentage of naive T cells measured by flow cytometry. Because the CMV infection status of the donors was unknown, age-related changes in expanded clonotypes may potentially have been confounded. Compared with the aged group, the long-lived group had more naive CD4+ T cells, fewer expanded clones and increased TCR diversity, suggesting age selection. Bulk unsorted PBMC profiling prevented conclusive comparison of naive and antigen-experienced compartments. Observed TCR beta diversity per million T cells fell roughly linearly with age, and a significant reduction was already apparent by age around 40. Estimates of total diversity based on one million sequenced T cells were considered lower bounds and underestimates.

There are 13 amino acids in the CDR3, from cysteine to phenylalanine inclusive. Only the CDR3 DNA is retained, 39 bases long and in frame from the first base. CDR1 and CDR2 are drawn from the germline V gene (reference sequence): DFQATT, SNEGSKA. Germline trimming amounts to 6 bases on V and 11 bases on J, with 13 as the count of junction bases outside the gene matches. The method behind the library was 5' RACE. The instrument was an Illumina HiSeq 2500. A second PCR of roughly 6 to 12 cycles was performed with a sample-barcoded 5' primer and a J-beta primer mix. A unique molecular identifier was introduced onto each TCR beta cDNA molecule by a template-switch 5' adaptor carrying 12 random nucleotides. Each sample yielded at least 2.5 million CDR3-containing paired-end reads. First-strand cDNA was synthesized from all RNA with the Mint cDNA synthesis kit, primed by a TRBC-specific oligonucleotide. Following uracil-DNA glycosylase treatment, a first 18-cycle PCR with universal primers M1SS and BC2_uni_R was performed on all cDNA. The original pipeline was this. Each sample was normalized by randomly selecting 1 million high-quality reads, each carrying a distinct molecular identifier. Instead of being binned into consensus sequences, reads that shared molecular identifiers were thrown out. MiTCR, with a Q25 quality threshold and the strictest error-elimination algorithm, was used for CDR3 identification, clonotype clustering and error correction. A nonparametric unseen species model using Euler transformation provided a lower-bound estimate of total TCR beta diversity. TCRdb cleaned the public reads at Q25 with fastp, built clones with MiXCR and kept in-frame beta chains. Duplicate CDR3 protein sequences are folded into a single record with the most common DNA and genes. The V and J calls here are based on TCRdb, not the publication. Within this sample are 1.2 million to 1.5 million distinct CDR3 sequences, with 42% of them counted one time only. 7.9% of the sample goes to the ten largest clones.

The roughly 38 donors, aged about 6 to 90 years, were systemically healthy Caucasian individuals from Russia. About 9.6 milliliters of peripheral blood were collected from each donor into EDTA-treated Vacutainer tubes. PBMCs were isolated by Ficoll-Paque density-gradient centrifugation, with at least 6.5 million obtained per sample. Total RNA was extracted from PBMCs with Trizol reagent, with at least 6 micrograms obtained per sample. Naive CD45RAhigh/CD27high T cell percentages were measured by flow cytometry on a PBMC aliquot from every donor. This receptor chain uses TRBV20-1 and TRBJ2-5; the central 9 bases match TRBD2. The sample taken for sequencing was blood. This TCR was recovered from a woman aged 18 to 35 in good health. CDR3 region: CSAPVAGDGEQYF. Read as DNA, the sequence is TGCAGTGCCCCGGTAGCGGGAGATGGTGAGCAGTACTTC.